The 5 T cell receptor beta chains listed next were all sequenced from one sample in a study of blood T cell repertoires in COVID-19. TCRdb's copy holds only in-frame clones and misses some; the assay was immunoSEQ multiplex PCR. Of more than 95,000 clones listed, approximately 80% were seen once; the top ten hold approximately 25%. Sequencing used peripheral blood. These TCRs come from a human donor in a cohort sampled during active COVID-19.

V is TRBV19 and J is TRBJ1-2; TRBD1 is a possible D gene (6 bases). The germline CDR1 and CDR2 sequences are LNHDA and SQIVND (reference sequence). V was cut by 7 bases and J by 4 bases, with 19 bases left in between. The CDR3 runs 15 residues. The CDR3 nucleotides read TGTGCCAGTAAATGGCGAAGGGGGTCCGGCTATGGCTACACCTTC. Translation: CASKWRRGSGYGYTF.

The DNA for the CDR3 is TGTGCCAGCAGCCCAGACAGTCCCTACGAGCAGTACTTC. This encodes CASSPDSPYEQYF. The chain combines TRBV28 with TRBJ2-7, with D perhaps TRBD1 (5 bases). This CDR3 comprises 13 residues. Between the trimmed V and J ends, which lost 6 bases and 2 bases, there was a span of 11 bases. Looked up from germline, CDR1 is MDHEN and CDR2 is SYDVKM.

The gene calls are TRBV19 and TRBJ2-3; 7 bases are shared with TRBD1. Germline CDR1 LNHDA, CDR2 SQIVND (reference sequence). The junction had 5 bases not matched to a gene; V was cut back by 0 bases and J by 2 bases. The CDR3 extends over 16 amino acids. CDR3 amino acids: CASSIEVTGFTDTQYF. CDR3 DNA: TGTGCCAGTAGTATAGAGGTGACAGGGTTCACAGATACGCAGTATTTT.

Here the CDR3 reads CASSRNGYAADHQPQHF. The CDR3 DNA reads TGCGCCAGCAGCCGTAATGGGTACGCGGCTGATCATCAGCCCCAGCATTTT. V and J are TRBV4-1 and TRBJ1-5; D not certain. The CDR3 has 17 amino acids. V was cut by 4 bases and J by 5 bases, with 21 bases left in between. In germline, CDR1 is MGHRA, CDR2 YSYEKL.

In its sample, this clone was seen a few times. This sequence joins TRBV18 and TRBJ2-5, with D perhaps TRBD1 (5 bases). Trimming removed 10 bases from V and 3 bases from J, with 15 bases in between. The CDR3 has 13 amino acids. CDR1 and CDR2 from the germline V gene are KGHSH and LQKENI. Here the CDR3 reads CATQGGREETQYF. The CDR3 DNA is TGTGCCACCCAGGGCGGCAGGGAAGAGACCCAGTACTTC.